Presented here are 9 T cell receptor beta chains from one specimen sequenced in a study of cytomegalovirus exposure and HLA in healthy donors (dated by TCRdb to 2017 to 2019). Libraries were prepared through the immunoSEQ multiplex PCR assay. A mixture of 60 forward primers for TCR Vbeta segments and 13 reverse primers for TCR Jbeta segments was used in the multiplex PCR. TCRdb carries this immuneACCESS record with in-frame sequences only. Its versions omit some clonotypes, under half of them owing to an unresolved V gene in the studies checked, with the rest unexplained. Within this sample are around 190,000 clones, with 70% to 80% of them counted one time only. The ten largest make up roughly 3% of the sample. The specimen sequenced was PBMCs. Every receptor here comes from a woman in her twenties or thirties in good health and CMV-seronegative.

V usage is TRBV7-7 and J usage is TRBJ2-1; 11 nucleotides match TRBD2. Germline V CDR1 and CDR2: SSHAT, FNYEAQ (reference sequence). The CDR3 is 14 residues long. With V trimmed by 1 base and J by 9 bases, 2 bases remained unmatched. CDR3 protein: CASSLVAGGGEQFF. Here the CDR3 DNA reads TGTGCCAGCAGCTTAGTAGCGGGAGGGGGTGAGCAGTTCTTC.

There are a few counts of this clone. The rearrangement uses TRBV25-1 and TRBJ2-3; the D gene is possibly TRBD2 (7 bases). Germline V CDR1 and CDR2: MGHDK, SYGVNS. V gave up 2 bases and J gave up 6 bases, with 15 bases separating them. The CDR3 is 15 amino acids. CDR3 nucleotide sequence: TGTGCCAGCAGTGAACGGGGGGCTCAAGGGGATACGCAGTATTTT. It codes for CASSERGAQGDTQYF.

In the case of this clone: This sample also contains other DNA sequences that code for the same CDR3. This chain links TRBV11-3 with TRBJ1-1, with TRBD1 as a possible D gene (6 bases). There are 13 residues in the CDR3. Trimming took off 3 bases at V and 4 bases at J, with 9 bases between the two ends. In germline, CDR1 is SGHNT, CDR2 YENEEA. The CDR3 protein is CASSFRGSTEAFF. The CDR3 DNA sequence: TGTGCCAGCAGCTTTAGGGGGAGCACTGAAGCTTTCTTT.

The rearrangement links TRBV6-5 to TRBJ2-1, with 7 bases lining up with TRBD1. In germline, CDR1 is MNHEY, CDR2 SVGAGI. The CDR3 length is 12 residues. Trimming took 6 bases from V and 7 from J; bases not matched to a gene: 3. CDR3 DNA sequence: TGTGCCAGCAGAACAGGGGTAAATGAGCAGTTCTTC. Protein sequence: CASRTGVNEQFF.

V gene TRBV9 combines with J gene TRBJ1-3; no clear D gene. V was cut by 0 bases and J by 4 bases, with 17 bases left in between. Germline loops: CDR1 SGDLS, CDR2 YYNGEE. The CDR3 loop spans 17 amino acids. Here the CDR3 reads CASSVDIVGAYGNTIYF. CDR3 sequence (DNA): TGTGCCAGCAGCGTAGATATTGTGGGCGCTTACGGAAACACCATATATTTT.

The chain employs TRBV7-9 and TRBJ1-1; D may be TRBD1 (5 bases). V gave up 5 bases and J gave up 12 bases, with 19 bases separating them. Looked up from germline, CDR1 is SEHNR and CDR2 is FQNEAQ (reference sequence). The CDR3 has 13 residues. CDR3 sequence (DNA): TGTGCCAGCAGCCCCGCGGGGGGACGGGAAACTTTCTTT. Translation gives CASSPAGGRETFF.

The CDR3 nucleotides read TGTGCCAGCAGCCCTATAGGCGGGAGGGCCGACTACGAGCAGTACTTC. Residues: CASSPIGGRADYEQYF. The chain joins TRBV27 to TRBJ2-7, with 9 bases matching TRBD2. The V and J ends lost 6 bases and 3 bases, in that order; junction bases with no gene match: 12. This CDR3 spans 16 amino acids. Germline-derived CDR1 and CDR2 are MNHEY and SMNVEV (reference sequence).

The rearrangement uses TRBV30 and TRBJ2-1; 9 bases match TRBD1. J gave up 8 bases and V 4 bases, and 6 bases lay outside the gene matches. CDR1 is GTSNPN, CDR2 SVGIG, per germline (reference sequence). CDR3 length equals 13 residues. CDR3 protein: CAWNRGLGDEQFF. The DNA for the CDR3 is TGTGCCTGGAACAGGGGGCTTGGCGATGAGCAGTTCTTC. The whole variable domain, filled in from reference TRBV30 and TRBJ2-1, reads SQTIHQWPATLVQPVGSPLSLECTVEGTSNPNLYWYRQAAGRGLQLLFYSVGIGQISSEVPQNLSASRPQDRQFILSSKKLLLSDSGFYLCAWNRGLGDEQFFGPGTRLTVL.

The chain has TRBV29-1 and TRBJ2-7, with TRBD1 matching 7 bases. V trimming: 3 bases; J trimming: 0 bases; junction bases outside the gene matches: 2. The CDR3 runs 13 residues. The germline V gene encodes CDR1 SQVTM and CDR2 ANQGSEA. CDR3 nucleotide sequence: TGCAGCGTTGAGACAGGGACCTCCTACGAGCAGTACTTC. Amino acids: CSVETGTSYEQYF.